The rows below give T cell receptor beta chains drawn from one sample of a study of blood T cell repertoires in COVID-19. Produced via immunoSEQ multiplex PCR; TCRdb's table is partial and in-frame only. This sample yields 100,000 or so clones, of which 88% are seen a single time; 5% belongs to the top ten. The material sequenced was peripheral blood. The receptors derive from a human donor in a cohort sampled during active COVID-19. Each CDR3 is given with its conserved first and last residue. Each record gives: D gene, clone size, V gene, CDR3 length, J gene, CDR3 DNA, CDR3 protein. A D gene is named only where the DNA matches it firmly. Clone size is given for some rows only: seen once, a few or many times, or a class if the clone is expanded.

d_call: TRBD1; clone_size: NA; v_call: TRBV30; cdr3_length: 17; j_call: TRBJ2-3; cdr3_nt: TGTGCCTGGAGTGATGGACAGGGAACTTGGGGGACAGATACGCAGTATTTT; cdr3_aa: CAWSDGQGTWGTDTQYF
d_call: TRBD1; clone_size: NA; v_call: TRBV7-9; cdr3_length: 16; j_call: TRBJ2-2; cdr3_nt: TGTGCCAGCAGCTCAAACGGACAGGGGAACACCGGGGAGCTGTTTTTT; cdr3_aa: CASSSNGQGNTGELFF
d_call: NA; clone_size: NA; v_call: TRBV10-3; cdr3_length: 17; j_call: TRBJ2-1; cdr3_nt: TGTGCCATCAGTGAGTCTCCTCAGCGGCCTTCCTACAATGAGCAGTTCTTC; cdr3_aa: CAISESPQRPSYNEQFF
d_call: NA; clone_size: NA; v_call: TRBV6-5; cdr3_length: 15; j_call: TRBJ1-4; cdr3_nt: TGTGCCAGCAGTTACCGGGCAGGGTCAAATGAAAAACTGTTTTTT; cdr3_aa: CASSYRAGSNEKLFF
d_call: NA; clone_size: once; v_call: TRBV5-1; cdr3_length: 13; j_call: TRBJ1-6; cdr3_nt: TGCGCCAGCAGCTTATCAACGGATTCACCCCTCCACTTT; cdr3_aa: CASSLSTDSPLHF
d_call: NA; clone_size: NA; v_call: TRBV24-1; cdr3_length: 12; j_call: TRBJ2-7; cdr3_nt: TGTGCCACCAGTGATTTCCGACAGGAGCAGTACTTC; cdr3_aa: CATSDFRQEQYF
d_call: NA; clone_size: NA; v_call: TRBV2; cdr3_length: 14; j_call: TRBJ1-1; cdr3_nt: TGTGCCAGCAGTGAATTCAGGGTCCTTGCTGAAGCTTTCTTT; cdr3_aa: CASSEFRVLAEAFF
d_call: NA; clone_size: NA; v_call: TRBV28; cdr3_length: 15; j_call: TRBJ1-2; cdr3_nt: TGTGCCAGCAGTTTCAACAGGAACTCTAACTATGGCTACACCTTC; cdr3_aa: CASSFNRNSNYGYTF
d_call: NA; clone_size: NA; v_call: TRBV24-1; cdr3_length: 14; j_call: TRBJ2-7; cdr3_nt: TGTGCCACCAGTGCCCCAGGGCCTACCTACGAGCAGTACTTC; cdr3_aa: CATSAPGPTYEQYF
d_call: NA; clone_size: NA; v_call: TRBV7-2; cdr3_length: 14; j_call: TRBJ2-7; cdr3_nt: TGTGCCAGCAGCCCTTCAAGCGGGCCCTACGAGCAGTACTTC; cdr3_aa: CASSPSSGPYEQYF
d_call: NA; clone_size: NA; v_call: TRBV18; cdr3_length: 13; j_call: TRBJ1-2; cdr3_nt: TGTGCCAGCTCACCACAAGGACACCATGGCTACACCTTC; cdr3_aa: CASSPQGHHGYTF
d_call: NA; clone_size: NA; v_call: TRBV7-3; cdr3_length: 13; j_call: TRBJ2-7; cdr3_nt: TGTGCCAGCAGCTTTCTAGGGGCCAGCGAGCAGTACTTC; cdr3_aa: CASSFLGASEQYF
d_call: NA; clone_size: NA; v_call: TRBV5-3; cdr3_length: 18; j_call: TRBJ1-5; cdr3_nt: TGTGCCAGAAGCTGGCCCCCGGGTGTCTTGAAATCCAATCAGCCCCAGCATTTT; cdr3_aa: CARSWPPGVLKSNQPQHF
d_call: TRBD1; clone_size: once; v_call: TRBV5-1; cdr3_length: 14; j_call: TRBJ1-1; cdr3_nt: TGCGCCAGCAGGGGAACAGGGGGATTGACTGAAGCTTTCTTT; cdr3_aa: CASRGTGGLTEAFF
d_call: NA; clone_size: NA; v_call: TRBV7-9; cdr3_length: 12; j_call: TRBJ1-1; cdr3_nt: TGTGCGATACTAAAAGTGAACACTGAAGCTTTCTTT; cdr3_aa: CAILKVNTEAFF
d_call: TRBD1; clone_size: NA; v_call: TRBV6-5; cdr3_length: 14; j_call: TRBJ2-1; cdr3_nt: TGTGCCAGCAGTTACGACAGGGGATGGAATGAGCAGTTCTTC; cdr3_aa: CASSYDRGWNEQFF
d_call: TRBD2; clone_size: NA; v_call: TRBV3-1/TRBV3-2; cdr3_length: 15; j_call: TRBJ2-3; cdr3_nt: TGTGCCAGCAGCCAAGAGACTAGCGGGAGGTATACGCAGTATTTT; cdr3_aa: CASSQETSGRYTQYF
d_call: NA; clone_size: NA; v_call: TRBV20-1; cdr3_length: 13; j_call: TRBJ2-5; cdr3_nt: TGCAGTGCTAGTTTCCACAGCCAAGAGACCCAGTACTTC; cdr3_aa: CSASFHSQETQYF
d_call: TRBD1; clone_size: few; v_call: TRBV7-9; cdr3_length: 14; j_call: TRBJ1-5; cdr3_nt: TGTGCCAGCAGCTTGGGACAGCAAAATCAGCCCCAGCATTTT; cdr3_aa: CASSLGQQNQPQHF
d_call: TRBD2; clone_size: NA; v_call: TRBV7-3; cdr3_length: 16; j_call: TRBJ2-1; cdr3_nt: TGTGCCAGCAGCTTAACAGCGACTAGCGTCTACAATGAGCAGTTCTTC; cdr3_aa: CASSLTATSVYNEQFF
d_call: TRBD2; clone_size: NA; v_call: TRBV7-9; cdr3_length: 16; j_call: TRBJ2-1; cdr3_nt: TGTGCCAGCATACCCGCGGTTAGCGGGATGTTTAATGAGCAGTTCTTC; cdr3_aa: CASIPAVSGMFNEQFF
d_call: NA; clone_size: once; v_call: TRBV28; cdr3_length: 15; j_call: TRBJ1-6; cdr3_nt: TGTGCCAGCTACGGGGGGTCTATAGATAATTCACCCCTCCACTTT; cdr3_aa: CASYGGSIDNSPLHF
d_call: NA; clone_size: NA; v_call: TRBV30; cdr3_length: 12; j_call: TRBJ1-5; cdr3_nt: TGTGCCTGGAGTGTTTGGGGACATCCCCAGCATTTT; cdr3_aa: CAWSVWGHPQHF
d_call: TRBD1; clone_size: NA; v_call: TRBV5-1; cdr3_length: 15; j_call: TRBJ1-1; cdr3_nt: TGCGCCAGCAGCGGAGTCAGGGGGTTGGGGACTGAAGCTTTCTTT; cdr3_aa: CASSGVRGLGTEAFF
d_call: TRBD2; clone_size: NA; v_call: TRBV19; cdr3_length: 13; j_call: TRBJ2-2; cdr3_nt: TGTGCCAGTAGTGTCAGGGAGGGGGGGGAGCTGTTTTTT; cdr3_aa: CASSVREGGELFF
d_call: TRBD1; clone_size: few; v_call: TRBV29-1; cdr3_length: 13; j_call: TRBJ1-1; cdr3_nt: TGCAGCGCAGGACAGGGGATAAACACTGAAGCTTTCTTT; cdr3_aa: CSAGQGINTEAFF
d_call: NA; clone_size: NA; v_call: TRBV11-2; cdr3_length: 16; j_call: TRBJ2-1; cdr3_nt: TGTGCCAGCAGCCACGCGGGGATTGGCACACACAATGAGCAGTTCTTC; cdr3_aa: CASSHAGIGTHNEQFF
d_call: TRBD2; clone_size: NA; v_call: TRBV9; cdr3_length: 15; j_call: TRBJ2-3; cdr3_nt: TGTGCCAGCAGCGTATCAGCGGGAGGATCAGATACGCAGTATTTT; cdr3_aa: CASSVSAGGSDTQYF
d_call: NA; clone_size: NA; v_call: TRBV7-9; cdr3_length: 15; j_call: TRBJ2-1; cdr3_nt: TGTGCCAGCAGCCCGACGTCACTAGTGTTGAATGAGCAGTTCTTC; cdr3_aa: CASSPTSLVLNEQFF
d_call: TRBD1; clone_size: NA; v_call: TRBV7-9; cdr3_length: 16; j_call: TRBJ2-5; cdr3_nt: TGTGCCAGCAGCTTAGCGCAGTCAGGGGGCGCGGAGACCCAGTACTTC; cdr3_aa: CASSLAQSGGAETQYF
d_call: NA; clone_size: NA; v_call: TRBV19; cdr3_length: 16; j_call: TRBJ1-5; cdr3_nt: TGTGCCAGTAGTCAGGCGCCGCTCGTTAGCAATCAGCCCCAGCATTTT; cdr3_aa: CASSQAPLVSNQPQHF
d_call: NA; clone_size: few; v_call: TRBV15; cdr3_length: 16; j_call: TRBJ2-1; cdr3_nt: TGTGCCACCAGCAGAGAAGGGAGGTCCTCCTACAATGAGCAGTTCTTC; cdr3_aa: CATSREGRSSYNEQFF
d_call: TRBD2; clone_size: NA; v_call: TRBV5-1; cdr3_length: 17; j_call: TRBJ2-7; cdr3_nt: TGCGCCAGCAGCACGGGACTAGCGGGGAGCTCCTCCTACGAGCAGTACTTC; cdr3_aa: CASSTGLAGSSSYEQYF
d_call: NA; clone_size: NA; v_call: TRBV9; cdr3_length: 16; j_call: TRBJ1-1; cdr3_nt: TGTGCCAGCAGCGTAAGCTGGGGAGGAGGGGAAACTGAAGCTTTCTTT; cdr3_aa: CASSVSWGGGETEAFF
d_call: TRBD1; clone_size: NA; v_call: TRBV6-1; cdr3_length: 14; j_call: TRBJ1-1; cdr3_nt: TGTGCCAGCAGTGAGTTACAGGGGAGGACTGAAGCTTTCTTT; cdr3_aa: CASSELQGRTEAFF
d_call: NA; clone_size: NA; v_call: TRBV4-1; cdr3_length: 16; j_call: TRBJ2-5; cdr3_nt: TGCGCCAGCAGCCAAGGCGGGGCAGGTTTCCAAGAGACCCAGTACTTC; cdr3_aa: CASSQGGAGFQETQYF
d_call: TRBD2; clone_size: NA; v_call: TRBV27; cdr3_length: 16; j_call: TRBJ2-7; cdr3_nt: TGTGCCAGCAGTTTACTCACTAGCGGGAACTCCTACGAGCAGTACTTC; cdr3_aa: CASSLLTSGNSYEQYF
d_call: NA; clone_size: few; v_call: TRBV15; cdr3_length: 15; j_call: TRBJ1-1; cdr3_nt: TGTGCCACCAGCAGAGATAAAGGAGAGAACACTGAAGCTTTCTTT; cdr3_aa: CATSRDKGENTEAFF
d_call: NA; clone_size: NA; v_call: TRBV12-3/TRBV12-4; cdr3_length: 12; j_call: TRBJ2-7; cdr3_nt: TGTGCCAGCAAGAGGTCCCCGCACGAGCAGTACTTC; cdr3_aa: CASKRSPHEQYF
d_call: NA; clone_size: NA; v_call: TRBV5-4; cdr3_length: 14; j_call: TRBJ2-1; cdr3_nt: TGTGCCAGCAGCTTGGGTGGTAGCGTCGATGAGCAGTTCTTC; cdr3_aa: CASSLGGSVDEQFF
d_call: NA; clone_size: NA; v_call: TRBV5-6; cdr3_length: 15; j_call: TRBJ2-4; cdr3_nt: TGTGCCAGCAGCTTGAGAGGGATCCGGAACATTAATCAGTACTTC; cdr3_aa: CASSLRGIRNINQYF
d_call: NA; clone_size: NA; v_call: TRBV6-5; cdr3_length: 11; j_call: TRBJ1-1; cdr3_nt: TGTGCCAGCAGGGCGGGGGCTGAAGCTTTCTTT; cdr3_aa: CASRAGAEAFF
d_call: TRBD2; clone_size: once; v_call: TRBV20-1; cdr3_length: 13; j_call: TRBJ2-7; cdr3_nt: TGCAGTGCTAGTTCGGGAGGGACCTACGAGCAGTACTTC; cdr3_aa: CSASSGGTYEQYF
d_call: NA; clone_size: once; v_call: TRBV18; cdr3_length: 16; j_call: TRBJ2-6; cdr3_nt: TGTGCCAGCTCACCAAACGGAGGGGTTGGGGCCAACGTCCTGACTTTC; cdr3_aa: CASSPNGGVGANVLTF
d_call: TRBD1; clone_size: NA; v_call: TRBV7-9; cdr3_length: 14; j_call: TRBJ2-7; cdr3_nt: TGTGCCAGCAGTCCGGGACAGGGGAGGTACGAGCAGTACTTC; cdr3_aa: CASSPGQGRYEQYF
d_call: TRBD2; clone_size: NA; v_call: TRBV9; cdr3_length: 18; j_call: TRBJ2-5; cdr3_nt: TGTGCCAGCAGCTCCGGCACCGTCTTGGGGGGGGTGAAAGAGACCCAGTACTTC; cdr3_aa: CASSSGTVLGGVKETQYF
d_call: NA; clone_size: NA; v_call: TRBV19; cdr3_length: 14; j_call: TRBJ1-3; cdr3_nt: TGTGCCAGTAGTCAGCGGAGCTCTGGAAACACCATATATTTT; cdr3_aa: CASSQRSSGNTIYF
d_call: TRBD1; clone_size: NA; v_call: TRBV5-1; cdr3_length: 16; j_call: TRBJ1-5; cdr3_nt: TGCGCCAGCAGCCCGGGGGACAGGGATAGCAATCAGCCCCAGCATTTT; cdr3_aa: CASSPGDRDSNQPQHF
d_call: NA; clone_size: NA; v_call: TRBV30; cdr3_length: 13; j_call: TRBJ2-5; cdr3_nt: TGTGCCTGGACAGGTCCGTACCAAGAGACCCAGTACTTC; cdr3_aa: CAWTGPYQETQYF
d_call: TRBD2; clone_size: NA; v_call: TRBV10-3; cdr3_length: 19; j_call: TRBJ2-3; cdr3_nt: TGTGCCATCAGTGAGGGACCTATGACTAGCGGGAGGGCCACAGATACGCAGTATTTT; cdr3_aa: CAISEGPMTSGRATDTQYF
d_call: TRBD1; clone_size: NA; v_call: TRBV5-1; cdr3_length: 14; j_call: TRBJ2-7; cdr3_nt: TGCGCCAGCAGCTTGGCGCAGGGGGCCTACGAGCAGTACTTC; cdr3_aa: CASSLAQGAYEQYF
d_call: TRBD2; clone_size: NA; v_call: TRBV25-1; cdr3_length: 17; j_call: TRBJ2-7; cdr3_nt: TGTGCCAGCAGTTTCAAGACTAGCGGGTTAGCATCCTACGAGCAGTACTTC; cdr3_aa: CASSFKTSGLASYEQYF
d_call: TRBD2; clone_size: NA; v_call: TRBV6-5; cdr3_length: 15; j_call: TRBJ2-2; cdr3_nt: TGTGCCAGCCGATGGCGGGAGCCTAACACCGGGGAGCTGTTTTTT; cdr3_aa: CASRWREPNTGELFF
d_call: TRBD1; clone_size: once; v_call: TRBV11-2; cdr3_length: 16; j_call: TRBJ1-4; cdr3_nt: TGTGCCAGCAGCCAGGGCCCGGACAGGGTAAGGGGAAAACTGTTTTTT; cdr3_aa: CASSQGPDRVRGKLFF
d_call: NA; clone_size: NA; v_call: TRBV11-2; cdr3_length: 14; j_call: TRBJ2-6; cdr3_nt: TGTGCCAGCAGCTTACCATTTGGGGCCAACGTCCTGACTTTC; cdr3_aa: CASSLPFGANVLTF
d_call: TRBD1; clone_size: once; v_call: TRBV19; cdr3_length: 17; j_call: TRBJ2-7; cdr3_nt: TGTGCCAGTAGTTCGACTCCGGGACAGGGGTCGGGCTACGAGCAGTACTTC; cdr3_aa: CASSSTPGQGSGYEQYF
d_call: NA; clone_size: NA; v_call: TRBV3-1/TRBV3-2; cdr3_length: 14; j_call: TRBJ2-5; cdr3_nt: TGTGCCAGCAGCCAAGACAGGGGCCGGGAGACCCAGTACTTC; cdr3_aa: CASSQDRGRETQYF
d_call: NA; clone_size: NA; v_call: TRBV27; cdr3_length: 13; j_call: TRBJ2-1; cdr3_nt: TGTGCCAGCAGTTTGGATAGCCTGTATGAGCAGTTCTTC; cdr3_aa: CASSLDSLYEQFF
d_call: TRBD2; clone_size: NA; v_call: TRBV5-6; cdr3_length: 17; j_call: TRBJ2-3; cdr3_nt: TGTGCCAGCAGCTCACTCGGACGGGAGGGAAACACAGATACGCAGTATTTT; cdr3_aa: CASSSLGREGNTDTQYF
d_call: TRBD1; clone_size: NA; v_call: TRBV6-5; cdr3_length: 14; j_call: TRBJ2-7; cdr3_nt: TGTGCCAGCACCCAAGCGGACAGGGGTCGTGAGCAGTACTTC; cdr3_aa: CASTQADRGREQYF